What follows are 8 T cell receptor beta chains derived from one specimen sequenced in a study of T cell responses to AZD1222 COVID-19 vaccine. Sequencing was performed with immunoSEQ multiplex PCR; in TCRdb, only in-frame clones are kept and a portion is missing. The sample yields under 300,000 clones, over 85% seen once. Sequencing used peripheral blood, obtained on day 0 of AZD1222 vaccination. These receptors were collected from an adult in good health.

The rearrangement joins TRBV28 to TRBJ1-2; TRBD1 agrees at 7 bases. Germline lookup yields CDR1 MDHEN and CDR2 SYDVKM. V trimming: 5 bases; J trimming: 0 bases; junction bases outside the gene matches: 3. The CDR3 runs to 14 residues. The DNA of the CDR3 is TGTGCCAGCAGTCCCGGGACAGCTAACTATGGCTACACCTTC. It encodes CASSPGTANYGYTF.

The rearrangement uses TRBV3-1 (or the pseudogene TRBV3-2) and TRBJ1-5, with D possibly TRBD1 on 6 matching bases. CDR1 is LGHDT, CDR2 YNNKEL, per germline (reference sequence). The length of the CDR3 is 19 residues. V was trimmed by 4 bases and J by 0 bases, leaving 22 bases between them. This chain's CDR3 is CASSPPRDKGVYSNQPQHF. DNA for the CDR3: TGTGCCAGCAGCCCCCCCCGGGACAAGGGGGTTTATAGCAATCAGCCCCAGCATTTT.

The rearrangement links TRBV10-3 to TRBJ2-3; 14 bases line up with TRBD2. Unmatched junction bases numbered 13, after V lost 9 bases and J lost 5 bases. CDR1 is ENHRY, CDR2 SYGVKD, per germline. The CDR3 totals 17 residues. CDR3 DNA: TGTGCCATTCGTCTTGGGACTAGCGGGGGCGGGGTAGATACGCAGTATTTT. It codes for CAIRLGTSGGGVDTQYF.

The gene calls are TRBV7-3 and TRBJ1-2; 8 bases map to TRBD1. The CDR3 spans 13 residues. Trimming took 4 bases from V and 8 from J; bases not matched to a gene: 6. The V gene's germline CDR1 is SGHTA and CDR2 FQGTGA. CDR3 coding DNA: TGTGCCAGCAGCTCTACAGGGGGTAGAGGCTACACCTTC. Amino acids: CASSSTGGRGYTF.

The chain links TRBV5-1 to TRBJ2-7; no clear D gene. The CDR3 runs to 13 residues. Germline V gene lookup returns CDR1 SGHRS and CDR2 YFSETQ. The germline V and J ends were trimmed by 0 bases and 2 bases, with 6 bases remaining between them. In DNA, the CDR3 is TGCGCCAGCAGCTTGGGAAGCCCCTACGAGCAGTACTTC. This sequence encodes CASSLGSPYEQYF. The full variable domain, in which reference TRBV5-1 and TRBJ2-7 provide the parts outside the CDR3, is KAGVTQTPRYLIKTRGQQVTLSCSPISGHRSVSWYQQTPGQGLQFLFEYFSETQRNKGNFPGRFSGRQFSNSRSEMNVSTLELGDSALYLCASSLGSPYEQYFGPGTRLTVT.

This sequence joins TRBV18 and TRBJ1-1, with a possible D match to TRBD1 (5 bases). Germline loops: CDR1 KGHSH, CDR2 LQKENI. The CDR3 extends over 15 amino acids. Trimming removed 0 bases from V and 7 bases from J, with 15 bases in between. CDR3 coding DNA: TGTGCCAGCTCACCACCGGATATCGGGGGTGGTGAAGCTTTCTTT. Amino acids: CASSPPDIGGGEAFF.

V is TRBV4-3 and J is TRBJ1-6, with D maybe TRBD1 (6 bases). V was cut by 2 bases and J by 10 bases, with 9 bases left in between. Per the germline V gene, CDR1 is LGHNA and CDR2 is YSLEER. The CDR3 totals 13 residues. CDR3 sequence: CASSQHRDSPLHF. In nucleotides, the CDR3 is TGCGCCAGCAGCCAACACAGGGACTCACCCCTCCACTTT.

The chain combines TRBV4-2 with TRBJ1-3; perhaps TRBD1 as D (5 bases). The germline V and J ends were trimmed by 7 bases and 4 bases, with 20 bases remaining between them. The germline gives CDR1 LGHNA, CDR2 YNFKEQ. The CDR3 has 16 residues. The CDR3 protein is CASTLGLAEGGNTIYF. CDR3 DNA sequence: TGTGCCAGCACCTTGGGACTGGCTGAGGGGGGAAACACCATATATTTT.